The following is a T cell receptor (beta chain) sequence with its context. The sample belongs to a study of shared clonotypes between healthy human individuals. At the level of the study: CD8 memory received one plate per donor, CD8 naive two, CD4 memory three and CD4 naive three.

Trimming at V came to 3 bases and at J to 4 bases, leaving 3 bases not matched to a gene. Germline-derived CDR1 and CDR2 are SGHTA and FQGNSA. This CDR3 region has 14 residues. Division of CD4+ cells produced a CD45RA+ naive subset and a CD45RA-negative memory subset. Libraries were prepared by immunoSEQ multiplex PCR; TCRdb keeps only in-frame clonotypes and omits some of them. The sample shows more than 850,000 clones, approximately 80% of them seen only once. The receptor was isolated from a man younger than 30 in good health. Some clones in this sample may be carry-over from other donors' samples. The sample consisted of memory CD4+ T cells from PBMCs. Indicated subset: CD45RA-negative fraction. The chain uses TRBV7-2 and TRBJ2-1; the match to TRBD1 covers 7 bases. The CDR3 DNA reads as TGTGCCAGCAGCTTGGGGACAGCTTACAATGAGCAGTTCTTC. Translated, it gives CASSLGTAYNEQFF.